These T cell receptor beta chains were read from a single sample in a study of blood T cell repertoires in COVID-19. TCRdb's copy holds only in-frame clones and misses some; the assay was immunoSEQ multiplex PCR. The sample yields 240,000 or so clones, more than 75% seen once. Source material: peripheral blood. These TCRs come from an older woman with active or convalescent COVID-19. The CDR3 runs from the conserved cysteine through the conserved F or W. A D gene is named only where the DNA matches it firmly. Only some rows state a clone size, as once, few, many or a class for expanded clones.

J | V | D | size | CDR3 | DNA
TRBJ2-1 | TRBV28 | TRBD2 | - | CASSPIAGVYNEQFF | TGTGCCAGCAGTCCCATAGCGGGGGTTTACAATGAGCAGTTCTTC
TRBJ1-5 | TRBV6-1 | TRBD1 | - | CASSGRQGLLQGAQHF | TGTGCCAGCAGTGGCCGACAGGGGTTGCTCCAAGGGGCCCAGCATTTT
TRBJ2-1 | TRBV7-2 | - | - | CASSLSGAYNEQFF | TGTGCCAGCAGCTTATCAGGGGCCTACAATGAGCAGTTCTTC
TRBJ1-2 | TRBV20-1 | - | - | CSASPIGGYGYTF | TGCAGTGCTAGTCCGATCGGCGGCTATGGCTACACCTTC
TRBJ1-6 | TRBV6-5 | TRBD1 | few | CASNPTGGYNSPLHF | TGTGCCAGCAACCCGACAGGGGGCTATAATTCACCCCTCCACTTT
TRBJ2-5 | TRBV5-4 | - | once | CASSLVGGLGYF | TGTGCCAGCAGCTTAGTGGGGGGGCTGGGCTACTTC
TRBJ2-7 | TRBV7-2 | TRBD2 | - | CASSFGTKYEQYF | TGTGCCAGCAGCTTCGGGACTAAGTACGAGCAGTACTTC
TRBJ1-5 | TRBV27 | - | few | CASSLGARAWGNQPQHF | TGTGCCAGCAGTCTAGGGGCCCGGGCATGGGGCAATCAGCCCCAGCATTTT
TRBJ1-2 | TRBV7-2 | - | - | CASSPQSQTVYGYTF | TGTGCCAGCAGCCCACAAAGCCAGACAGTCTATGGCTACACCTTC
TRBJ1-3 | TRBV6-5 | - | - | CASGRSGNTIYF | TGTGCCAGCGGGCGCTCTGGAAACACCATATATTTT
TRBJ1-5 | TRBV19 | TRBD1 | - | CASTGTGPNQPQHF | TGTGCCAGTACGGGGACAGGGCCTAATCAGCCCCAGCATTTT
TRBJ1-1 | TRBV3-1/TRBV3-2 | - | few | CASSPDRLKNTEAFF | TGTGCCAGCAGCCCCGACAGATTAAAGAACACTGAAGCTTTCTTT
TRBJ2-7 | TRBV6-5 | TRBD2 | few | CASTALAGGSYEQYF | TGTGCCAGCACAGCATTAGCGGGGGGCTCCTACGAGCAGTACTTC
TRBJ2-7 | TRBV7-2 | TRBD2 | few | CASSSRSSGYYEQYF | TGTGCCAGCAGCTCCCGATCTAGCGGATACTACGAGCAGTACTTC
TRBJ1-4 | TRBV27 | - | - | CASSLVVGDEKLFF | TGTGCCAGCAGTTTAGTGGTAGGGGATGAAAAACTGTTTTTT
TRBJ1-1 | TRBV29-1 | - | - | CSVGLQGNTEAFF | TGCAGCGTTGGGTTACAGGGGAACACTGAAGCTTTCTTT
TRBJ2-4 | TRBV3-1/TRBV3-2 | - | few | CASSQERTGVAIQYF | TGTGCCAGCAGCCAAGAGAGGACCGGGGTGGCCATTCAGTACTTC
TRBJ2-2 | TRBV7-2 | TRBD2 | - | CASSLVGGASNTGELFF | TGTGCCAGCAGCTTAGTCGGGGGGGCCTCTAACACCGGGGAGCTGTTTTTT
TRBJ1-1 | TRBV7-9 | - | - | CASSQQNTEAFF | TGTGCCAGCAGCCAACAGAACACTGAAGCTTTCTTT
TRBJ2-7 | TRBV27 | TRBD1 | once | CASSLFLLPGRGGLYF | TGTGCCAGCAGTTTATTTCTACTACCTGGTCGAGGGGGCTTGTACTTC
TRBJ2-3 | TRBV24-1 | TRBD2 | - | CATSDPVAGGQDTQYF | TGTGCCACCAGTGATCCCGTAGCGGGGGGGCAAGATACGCAGTATTTT
TRBJ1-2 | TRBV5-1 | - | - | CASSLGQSYGYTF | TGCGCCAGCAGCTTAGGACAGAGCTATGGCTACACCTTC
TRBJ2-1 | TRBV19 | TRBD1 | once | CASSLAVGTGDNEQFF | TGTGCCAGTAGTCTGGCGGTCGGTACAGGGGACAATGAGCAGTTCTTC